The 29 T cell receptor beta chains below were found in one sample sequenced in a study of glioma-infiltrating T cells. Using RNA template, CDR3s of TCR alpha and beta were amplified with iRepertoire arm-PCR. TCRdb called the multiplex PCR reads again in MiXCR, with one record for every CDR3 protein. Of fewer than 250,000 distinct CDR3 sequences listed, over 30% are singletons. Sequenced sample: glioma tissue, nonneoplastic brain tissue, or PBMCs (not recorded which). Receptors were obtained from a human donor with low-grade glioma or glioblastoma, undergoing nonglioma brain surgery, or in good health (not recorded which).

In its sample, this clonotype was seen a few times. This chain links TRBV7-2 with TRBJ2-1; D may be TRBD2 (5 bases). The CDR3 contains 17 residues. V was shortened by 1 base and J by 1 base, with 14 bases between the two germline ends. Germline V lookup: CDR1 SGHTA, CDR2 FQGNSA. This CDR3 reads CASSLGVGSGSYNEQFF. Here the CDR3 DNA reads TGTGCCAGCAGCTTAGGCGTCGGATCGGGATCCTACAATGAGCAGTTCTTC.

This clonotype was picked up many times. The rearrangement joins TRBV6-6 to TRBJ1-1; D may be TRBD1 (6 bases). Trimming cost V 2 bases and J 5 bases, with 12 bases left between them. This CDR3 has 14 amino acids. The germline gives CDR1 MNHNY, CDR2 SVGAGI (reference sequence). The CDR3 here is CASSYPGTLTEAFF. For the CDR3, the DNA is TGTGCCAGCAGTTACCCCGGGACATTGACTGAAGCTTTCTTT.

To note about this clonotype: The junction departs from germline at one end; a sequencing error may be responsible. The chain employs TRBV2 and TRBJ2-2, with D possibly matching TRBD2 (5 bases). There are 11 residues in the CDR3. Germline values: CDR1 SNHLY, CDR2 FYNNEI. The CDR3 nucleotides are TGTGCCAGCGAGAACACCGGGGAGCTGCTTTTT. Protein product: CASENTGELLF.

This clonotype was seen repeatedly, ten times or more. The CDR3, as DNA: TGCGCCAGCAGCCAAGATGGGGGGAAGAGCAATCAGCCCCAGCATTTT. This sequence encodes CASSQDGGKSNQPQHF. The chain carries TRBV4-1 and TRBJ1-5; D may be TRBD1 (5 bases). The V and J ends lost 0 bases and 1 base respectively, with 10 bases between them. Germline V gene lookup returns CDR1 MGHRA and CDR2 YSYEKL. The CDR3 has 16 residues.

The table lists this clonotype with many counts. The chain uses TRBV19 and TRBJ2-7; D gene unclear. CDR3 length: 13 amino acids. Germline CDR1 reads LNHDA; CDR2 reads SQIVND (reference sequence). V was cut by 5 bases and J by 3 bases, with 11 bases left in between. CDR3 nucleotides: TGTGCCAGTAGTTCGACTCCCATCTACGAGCAGTACTTC. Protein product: CASSSTPIYEQYF.

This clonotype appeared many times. This CDR3 is CASSLRESYEQYF. The CDR3 DNA reads TGTGCCAGCAGTTTGCGGGAGAGCTACGAGCAGTACTTC. This chain links TRBV27 with TRBJ2-7; 7 positions agree with TRBD2. Germline V lookup: CDR1 MNHEY, CDR2 SMNVEV (reference sequence). This CDR3 has 13 amino acids. Germline trimming cut 3 bases from V and 3 bases from J; bases unmatched to any gene: 2.

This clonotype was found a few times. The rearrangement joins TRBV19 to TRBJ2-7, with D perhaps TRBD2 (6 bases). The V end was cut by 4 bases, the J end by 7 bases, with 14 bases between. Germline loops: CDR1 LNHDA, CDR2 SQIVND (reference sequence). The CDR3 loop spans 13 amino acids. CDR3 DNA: TGTGCCAGTAGTAACGTCCCCGGGAGTGAGCAGTACTTC. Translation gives CASSNVPGSEQYF.

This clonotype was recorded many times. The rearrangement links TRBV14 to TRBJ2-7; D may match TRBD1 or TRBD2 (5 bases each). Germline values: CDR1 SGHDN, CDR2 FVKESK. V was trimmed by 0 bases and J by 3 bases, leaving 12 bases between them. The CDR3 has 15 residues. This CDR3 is CASSQEWGIRYEQYF. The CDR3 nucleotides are TGTGCCAGCAGCCAAGAATGGGGGATCCGCTACGAGCAGTACTTC.

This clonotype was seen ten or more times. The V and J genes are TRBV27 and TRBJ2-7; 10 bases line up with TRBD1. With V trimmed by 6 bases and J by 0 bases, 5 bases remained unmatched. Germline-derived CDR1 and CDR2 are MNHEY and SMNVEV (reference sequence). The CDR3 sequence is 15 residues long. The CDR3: CASSWGQGPSYEQYF. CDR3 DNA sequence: TGTGCCAGCAGCTGGGGACAGGGGCCCTCCTACGAGCAGTACTTC.

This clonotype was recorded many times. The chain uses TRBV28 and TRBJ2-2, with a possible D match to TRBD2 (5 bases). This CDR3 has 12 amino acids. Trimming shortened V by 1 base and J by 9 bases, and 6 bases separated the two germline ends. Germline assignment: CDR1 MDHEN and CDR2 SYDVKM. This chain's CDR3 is CASSLLTRELFF. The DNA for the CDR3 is TGTGCCAGCAGTTTATTGACTAGGGAGCTGTTTTTT.

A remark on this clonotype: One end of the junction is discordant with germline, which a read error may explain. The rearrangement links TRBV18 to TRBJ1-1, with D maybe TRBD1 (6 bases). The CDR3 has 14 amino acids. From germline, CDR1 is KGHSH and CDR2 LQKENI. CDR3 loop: CASSQEQGNTKAFF. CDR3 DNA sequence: TGTGCCAGCTCACAGGAACAGGGAAACACTAAAGCTTTCTTT.

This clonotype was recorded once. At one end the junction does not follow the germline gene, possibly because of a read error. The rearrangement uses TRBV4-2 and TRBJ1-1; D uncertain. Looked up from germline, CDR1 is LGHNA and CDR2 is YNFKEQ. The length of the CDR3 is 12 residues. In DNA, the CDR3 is TGTGCCAGCAGCCATGGGAACACTCAAGCTTTCTTT. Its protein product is CASSHGNTQAFF.

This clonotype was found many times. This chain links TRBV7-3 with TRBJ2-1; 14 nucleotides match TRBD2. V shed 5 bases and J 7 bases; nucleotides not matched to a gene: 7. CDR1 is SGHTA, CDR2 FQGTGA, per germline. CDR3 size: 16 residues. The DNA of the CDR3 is TGTGCCAGCAGCCCCCAGGGACTAGCGGGAGTGAATGAGCAGTTCTTC. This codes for CASSPQGLAGVNEQFF.

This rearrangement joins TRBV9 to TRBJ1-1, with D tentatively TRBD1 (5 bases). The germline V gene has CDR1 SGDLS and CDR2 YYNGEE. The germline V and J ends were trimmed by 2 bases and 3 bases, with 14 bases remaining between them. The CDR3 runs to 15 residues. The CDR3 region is CASSVGGTADTEAFF. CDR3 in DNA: TGTGCCAGCAGCGTTGGGGGAACGGCGGACACTGAAGCTTTCTTT.

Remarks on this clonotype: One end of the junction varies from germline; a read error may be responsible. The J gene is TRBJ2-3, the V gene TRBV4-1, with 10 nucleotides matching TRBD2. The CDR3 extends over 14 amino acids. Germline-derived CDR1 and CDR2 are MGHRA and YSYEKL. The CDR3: CDSVSSGSTGTQYF. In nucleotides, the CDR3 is TGCGACAGCGTTTCTAGCGGGAGTACGGGTACGCAGTATTTT.

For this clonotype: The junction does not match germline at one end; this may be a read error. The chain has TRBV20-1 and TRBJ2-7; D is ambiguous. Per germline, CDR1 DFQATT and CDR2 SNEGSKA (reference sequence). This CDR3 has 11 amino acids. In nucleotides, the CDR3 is TGCAGTGCTAGAAATGACCGCGAGCAGTACTTT. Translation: CSARNDREQYF.

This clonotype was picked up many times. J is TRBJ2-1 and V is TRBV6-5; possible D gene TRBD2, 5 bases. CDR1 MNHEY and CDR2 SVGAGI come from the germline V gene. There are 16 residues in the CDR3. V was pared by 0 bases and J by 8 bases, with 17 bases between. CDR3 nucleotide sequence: TGTGCCAGCAGTTACTCGGGAGTTTATTTGGGCGATGAGCAGTTCTTC. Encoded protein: CASSYSGVYLGDEQFF.

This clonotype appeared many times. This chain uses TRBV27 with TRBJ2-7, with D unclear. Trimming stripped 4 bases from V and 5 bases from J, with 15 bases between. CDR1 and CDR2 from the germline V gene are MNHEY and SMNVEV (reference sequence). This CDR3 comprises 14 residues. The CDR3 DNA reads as TGTGCCAGCAGTTCTTTGGGTATCCCGGACGAGCAGTACTTC. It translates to CASSSLGIPDEQYF.

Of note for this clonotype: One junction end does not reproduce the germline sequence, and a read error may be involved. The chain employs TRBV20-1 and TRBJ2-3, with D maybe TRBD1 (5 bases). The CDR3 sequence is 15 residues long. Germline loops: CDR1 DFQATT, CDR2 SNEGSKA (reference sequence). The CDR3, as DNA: TGCATTGCTACCCGAGCAGGGCTCGAAGCAGATACGCAGTATTTT. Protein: CIATRAGLEADTQYF.

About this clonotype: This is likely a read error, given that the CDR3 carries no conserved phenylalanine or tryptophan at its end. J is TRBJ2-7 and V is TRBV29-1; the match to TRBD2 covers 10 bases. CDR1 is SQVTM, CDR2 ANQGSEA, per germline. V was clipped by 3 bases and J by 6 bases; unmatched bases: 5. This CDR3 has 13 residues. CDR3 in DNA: TGCAGCGTTGATAAAAGCGGGAGGGCCGAGCAGTACCTC. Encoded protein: CSVDKSGRAEQYL.

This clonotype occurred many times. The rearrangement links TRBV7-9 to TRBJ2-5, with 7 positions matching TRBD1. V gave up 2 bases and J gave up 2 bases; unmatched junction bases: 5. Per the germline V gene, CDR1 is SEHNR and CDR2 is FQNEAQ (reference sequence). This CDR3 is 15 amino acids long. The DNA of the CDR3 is TGTGCCAGCAGCTTAAGGATGGGACAGCAAGAGACCCAGTACTTC. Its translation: CASSLRMGQQETQYF. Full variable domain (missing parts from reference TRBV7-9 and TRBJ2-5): DTGVSQNPRHKITKRGQNVTFRCDPISEHNRLYWYRQTLGQGPEFLTYFQNEAQLEKSRLLSDRFSAERPKGSFSTLEIQRTEQGDSAMYLCASSLRMGQQETQYFGPGTRLLVL.

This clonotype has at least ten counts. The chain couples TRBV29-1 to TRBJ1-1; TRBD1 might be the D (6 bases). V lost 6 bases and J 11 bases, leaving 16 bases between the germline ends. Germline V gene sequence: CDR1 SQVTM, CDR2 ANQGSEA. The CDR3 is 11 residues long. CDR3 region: CSVNRQEPAFF. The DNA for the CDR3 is TGCAGCGTCAACAGACAGGAGCCCGCTTTCTTT.

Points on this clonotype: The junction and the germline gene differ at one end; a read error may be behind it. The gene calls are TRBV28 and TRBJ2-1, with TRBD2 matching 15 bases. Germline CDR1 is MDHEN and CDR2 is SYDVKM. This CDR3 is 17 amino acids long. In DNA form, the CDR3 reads TGTGCCAGCAGCCCGGGACTAGCGGGAGGACCGTGGAATGGGCAGTTCTTC. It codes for CASSPGLAGGPWNGQFF.

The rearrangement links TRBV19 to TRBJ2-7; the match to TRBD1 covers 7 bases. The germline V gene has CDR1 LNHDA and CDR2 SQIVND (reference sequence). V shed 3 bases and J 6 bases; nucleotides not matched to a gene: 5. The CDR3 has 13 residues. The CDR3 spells CASSIRQGIEQYF. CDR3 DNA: TGTGCCAGTAGTATTCGACAGGGAATCGAGCAGTACTTC.

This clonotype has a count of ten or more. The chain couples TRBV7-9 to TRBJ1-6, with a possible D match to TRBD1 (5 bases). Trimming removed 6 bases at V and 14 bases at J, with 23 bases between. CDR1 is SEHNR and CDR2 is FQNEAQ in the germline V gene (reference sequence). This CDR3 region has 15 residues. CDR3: CASRRSGAVTRTLHF. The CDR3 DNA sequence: TGTGCCAGCAGACGATCTGGGGCGGTAACCCGGACCCTCCACTTT.

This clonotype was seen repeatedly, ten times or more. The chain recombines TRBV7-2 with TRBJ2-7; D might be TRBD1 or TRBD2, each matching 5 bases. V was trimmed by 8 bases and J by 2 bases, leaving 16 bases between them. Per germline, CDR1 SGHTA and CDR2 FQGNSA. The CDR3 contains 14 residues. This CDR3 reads CASAEKRGAYEQYF. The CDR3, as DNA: TGTGCCAGCGCCGAAAAAAGGGGAGCCTACGAGCAGTACTTC.

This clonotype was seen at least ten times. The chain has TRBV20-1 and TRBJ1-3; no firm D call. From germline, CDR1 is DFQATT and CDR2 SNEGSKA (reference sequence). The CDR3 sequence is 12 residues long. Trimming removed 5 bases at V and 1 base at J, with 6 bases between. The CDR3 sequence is CSASASGNTIYF. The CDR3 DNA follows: TGCAGTGCTTCGGCTTCTGGAAACACCATATATTTT.

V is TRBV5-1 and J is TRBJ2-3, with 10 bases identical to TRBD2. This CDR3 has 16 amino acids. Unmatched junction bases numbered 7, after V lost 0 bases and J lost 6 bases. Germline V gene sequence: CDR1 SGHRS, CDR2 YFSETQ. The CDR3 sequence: CASSLGTSGPGDTQYF. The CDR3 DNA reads TGCGCCAGCAGCTTGGGGACTAGCGGTCCTGGGGATACGCAGTATTTT.

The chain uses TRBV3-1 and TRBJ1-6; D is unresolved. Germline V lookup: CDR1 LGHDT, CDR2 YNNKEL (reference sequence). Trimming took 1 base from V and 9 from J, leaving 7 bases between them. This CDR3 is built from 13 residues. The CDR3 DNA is TGTGCCAGCAGCCAAGGACGTAGTTCACCCCTCCACTTT. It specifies CASSQGRSSPLHF.